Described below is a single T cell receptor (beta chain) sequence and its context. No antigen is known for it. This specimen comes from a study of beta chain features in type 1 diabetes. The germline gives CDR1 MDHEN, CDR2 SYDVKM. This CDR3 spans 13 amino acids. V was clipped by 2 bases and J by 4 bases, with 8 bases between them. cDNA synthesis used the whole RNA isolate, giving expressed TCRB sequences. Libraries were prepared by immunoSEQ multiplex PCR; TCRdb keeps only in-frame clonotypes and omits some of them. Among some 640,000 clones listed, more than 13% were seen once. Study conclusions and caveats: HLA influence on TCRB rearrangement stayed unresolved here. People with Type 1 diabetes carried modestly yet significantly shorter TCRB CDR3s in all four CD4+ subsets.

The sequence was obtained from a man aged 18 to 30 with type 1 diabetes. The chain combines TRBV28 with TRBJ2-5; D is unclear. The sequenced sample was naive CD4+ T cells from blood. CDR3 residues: CASSLTVRETQYF. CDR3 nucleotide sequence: TGTGCCAGCAGTTTAACTGTACGAGAGACCCAGTACTTC.